The clone carrying this T cell receptor (beta chain) was counted at least ten times. What it recognizes is unknown. Using quantitative 5'-RACE with molecular barcodes, the authors made TCR beta libraries. MiXCR, applied by TCRdb to the 5' RACE reads, yields one record per CDR3 protein. Here the sample spans around 250,000 distinct CDR3 sequences, 9.5% to 12% being singletons. This sample was taken from a study of CD8 T cells in ankylosing spondylitis. Study results and caveats: Seemingly distinctive of ankylosing spondylitis blood was a TCR beta motif formed by eight highly homologous variants. Earlier reports found some motif variants in synovial fluid and blood in reactive arthritis. Disease-associated clones were reportedly significantly overrepresented in matched ankylosing spondylitis synovial fluid.

The specimen was blood, either unsorted or a sorted T cell fraction (not recorded which). The source of this sequence is a male donor with ankylosing spondylitis or in good health (not recorded which).

The CDR3 region is CAIRTGGKETQYF. The CDR3, as DNA: TGTGCCATAAGGACAGGGGGAAAAGAGACCCAGTACTTC. This chain links TRBV10-3 with TRBJ2-5; TRBD1 aligns across 10 bases. The V gene's germline CDR1 is ENHRY and CDR2 SYGVKD. This CDR3 spans 13 amino acids. Losses at the gene ends were 9 bases for V and 3 bases for J; bases not matched to a gene: 4.